These 4 T cell receptor beta chains were all obtained from the same sample, sequenced in a study of response to subunit inactivated influenza vaccine. TCRdb redid the calling of the RT-PCR reads with MiXCR, one entry per CDR3 protein. This sample carries hundreds of thousands of distinct CDR3 sequences, around 13% of them seen once, and the ten largest clones take about 7.6%. The source material was PBMCs from blood, sampled 14 to 15 days before vaccination. These receptor sequences come from a man aged 45-60 years who received an inactivated influenza vaccine.

The V call is TRBV6-1, the J call TRBJ2-4; TRBD2 agrees at 8 bases. Germline lookup yields CDR1 MNHNS and CDR2 SASEGT. Trimming at V came to 3 bases and at J to 0 bases, leaving 7 bases not matched to a gene. This CDR3 spans 17 amino acids. In nucleotides, the CDR3 is TGTGCCAGCAGTGACCATATGGCGGGGGGAGCCAAAAACATTCAGTACTTC. It is translated as CASSDHMAGGAKNIQYF.

This chain joins TRBV6-2 or TRBV6-3 and TRBJ1-1, with TRBD1 as a possible D gene (6 bases). Germline V lookup: CDR1 MNHEY, CDR2 SVGEGT. Deletions cut 10 bases from V and 6 bases from J, with 12 bases between. This CDR3 contains 11 residues. The CDR3 sequence: CATRGGSEAFF. CDR3 bases: TGTGCCACCAGGGGCGGTTCTGAAGCTTTCTTT.

V is TRBV2 and J is TRBJ2-4; D unresolved. The length of the CDR3 is 15 residues. CDR1 and CDR2 (germline): SNHLY, FYNNEI. Trimming removed 4 bases from V and 0 bases from J, with 10 bases in between. The CDR3 bases are TGTGCCAGCAGTGGAGCCACGACAGCCAAAAACATTCAGTACTTC. It yields the protein CASSGATTAKNIQYF.

This clonotype was seen a few times. This rearrangement joins TRBV6-1 to TRBJ2-3; D gene unclear. The CDR3 loop spans 15 amino acids. CDR1 MNHNS and CDR2 SASEGT come from the germline V gene. The ends were cut back, 2 bases at V and 1 base at J, with 10 bases in the middle. CDR3 nucleotides: TGTGCCAGCAGTGAAATACCGTCCCGCACAGATACGCAGTATTTT. Encoded protein: CASSEIPSRTDTQYF.